These T cell receptor beta chains were read from a single sample in a study of cytotoxic CD8 clonotypes in ibrutinib-treated CLL. The table came from immunoSEQ multiplex PCR; TCRdb's copy has only in-frame clones and leaves some out. The top ten hold more than 10% of the sample, which has 35,000 to 55,000 clones, less than 70% seen once. The source material was PBMCs, sampled after 12 months of ibrutinib treatment. Receptors originate from a human donor with chronic lymphocytic leukemia. Each CDR3 is given with its conserved first and last residue. Fields, in order: J gene, V gene, D gene, clone size, CDR3 protein, CDR3 DNA. A D gene is named only where the DNA matches it firmly. Where a row states a size, it is once, few, many or the class of an expanded clone; other rows omit it.

>TRBJ1-6|TRBV30|TRBD1|NA
CASTGTGFPLHF
TGTGCCTCGACCGGGACAGGGTTCCCCCTCCACTTT
>TRBJ2-7|TRBV4-2|TRBD1|few
CASSQGTGPLYEQYF
TGTGCCAGCAGCCAAGGGACAGGCCCTTTATACGAGCAGTACTTC
>TRBJ2-3|TRBV6-5|TRBD1|NA
CASRLGQGSTDTQYF
TGTGCCAGCAGACTTGGACAGGGCTCCACAGATACGCAGTATTTT
>TRBJ1-4|TRBV6-5|NA|NA
CASSYGGSSEKLFF
TGTGCCAGCAGTTACGGCGGGTCGAGTGAAAAACTGTTTTTT
>TRBJ1-2|TRBV5-4|TRBD1|few
CASSRNGQGNYGYTF
TGTGCCAGCAGCCGGAACGGACAGGGAAACTATGGCTACACCTTC
>TRBJ2-1|TRBV5-1|NA|NA
CASSLQGPYNEQFF
TGCGCCAGCAGCTTGCAGGGACCCTACAATGAGCAGTTCTTC
>TRBJ2-2|TRBV28|NA|NA
CASTTGFGTGELFF
TGTGCCAGCACCACGGGGTTCGGCACCGGGGAGCTGTTTTTT
>TRBJ1-1|TRBV2|TRBD1|NA
CASRDILTGLYTEAFF
TGTGCCAGCAGGGATATCCTGACAGGGCTGTACACTGAAGCTTTCTTT
>TRBJ1-1|TRBV4-1|TRBD1|NA
CASSHIQGSTEAFF
TGCGCCAGCAGCCATATACAGGGGAGCACTGAAGCTTTCTTT
>TRBJ1-1|TRBV30|NA|NA
CAWNGDALRIYTEAFF
TGTGCCTGGAACGGGGACGCCCTAAGAATCTACACTGAAGCTTTCTTT
>TRBJ1-5|TRBV11-2|NA|few
CASSLGGEVNQPQHF
TGTGCCAGCAGCTTAGGGGGAGAGGTCAATCAGCCCCAGCATTTT
>TRBJ2-7|TRBV5-6|NA|once
CASSLEPRGYEQYF
TGTGCCAGCAGCTTGGAACCCCGGGGGTACGAGCAGTACTTC
>TRBJ2-5|TRBV7-2|NA|NA
CASSLIGRETQYF
TGTGCCAGCAGCTTAATAGGTAGAGAGACCCAGTACTTC
>TRBJ2-3|TRBV4-1|NA|NA
CASSPGRGRGRTDTQYF
TGCGCCAGCAGCCCAGGTAGGGGGCGGGGGCGCACAGATACGCAGTATTTT
>TRBJ1-4|TRBV7-6|TRBD1|NA
CASSLMWQGAKGEKLFF
TGTGCCAGCAGCTTAATGTGGCAGGGGGCGAAAGGGGAAAAACTGTTTTTT
>TRBJ1-1|TRBV2|NA|once
CASSEGTLNTEAFF
TGTGCCAGCAGTGAAGGGACACTGAACACTGAAGCTTTCTTT
>TRBJ2-3|TRBV5-4|NA|NA
CASSLEGVGTRQYF
TGTGCCAGCAGCTTGGAGGGGGTCGGGACCAGGCAGTATTTT